This T cell receptor (beta chain) was obtained from a study of technical replicates of blood from a handful of donors. Some clones are missing from TCRdb's copy, which holds only in-frame ones; the method was immunoSEQ multiplex PCR. The repertoire holds 70,000 to 85,000 clones, with approximately 90% as singletons. This CDR3 is 15 amino acids long. With V trimmed by 6 bases and J by 3 bases, 7 bases remained unmatched. The germline CDR1 and CDR2 sequences are MNHEY and SVGAGI. The sequenced sample was T cells isolated from PBMCs. The chain uses TRBV6-5 and TRBJ2-1, with 8 bases aligning to TRBD1. The TCR sequence derives from a human donor in good health. CDR3 region: CASRLGTGYYNEQFF. The CDR3 coding sequence is TGTGCCAGCAGGCTCGGGACAGGCTACTACAATGAGCAGTTCTTC.